These T cell receptor beta chains were read from a single sample in a study of cytomegalovirus exposure and HLA in healthy donors. Data came from immunoSEQ multiplex PCR; TCRdb stores just in-frame clones and leaves some out. The data hold about 110,000 clones, with 70% to 80% observed a single time. Sample: PBMCs. The receptor set was obtained from a young woman in good health and CMV-seropositive. CDR3s include the opening cysteine and the closing phenylalanine or tryptophan. Fields, in order: CDR3 length, V gene, D gene, J gene, clone size, CDR3 protein, CDR3 DNA. A D gene is named only where the DNA matches it firmly. The listing skips clone size in some rows; elsewhere it reads once, few, many or a size class.

length: 16
V: TRBV4-2
D: .
J: TRBJ2-2
size: .
CDR3: CASSHAAGEGTGELFF
DNA: TGTGCCAGCAGCCACGCGGCGGGTGAGGGCACCGGGGAGCTGTTTTTT

length: 14
V: TRBV30
D: .
J: TRBJ1-1
size: .
CDR3: CAWVGAVLNTEAFF
DNA: TGTGCCTGGGTGGGGGCAGTCTTGAACACTGAAGCTTTCTTT

length: 14
V: TRBV7-3
D: TRBD2
J: TRBJ2-7
size: .
CDR3: CASSTTSGNNEQYF
DNA: TGTGCCAGTTCAACTACGAGCGGGAACAACGAGCAGTACTTC

length: 14
V: TRBV15
D: .
J: TRBJ2-3
size: .
CDR3: CATSRPSGTDTQYF
DNA: TGTGCCACCAGCAGACCGAGCGGCACAGATACGCAGTATTTT

length: 13
V: TRBV7-9
D: TRBD1
J: TRBJ2-5
size: once
CDR3: CASSLGQQETQYF
DNA: TGTGCCAGCAGCTTGGGACAGCAAGAGACCCAGTACTTC

length: 14
V: TRBV27
D: .
J: TRBJ2-7
size: .
CDR3: CASSLSARRDEQYF
DNA: TGTGCCAGCAGTTTATCGGCCCGGCGGGACGAGCAGTACTTC

length: 16
V: TRBV4-2
D: TRBD2
J: TRBJ2-1
size: few
CDR3: CASSLTGTTYYNEQFF
DNA: TGTGCCAGCAGCCTTACCGGGACTACATACTACAATGAGCAGTTCTTC

length: 13
V: TRBV6-1
D: TRBD1
J: TRBJ1-1
size: .
CDR3: CASSETGEAEAFF
DNA: TGTGCCAGCAGTGAGACAGGGGAAGCTGAAGCTTTCTTT

length: 17
V: TRBV18
D: TRBD2
J: TRBJ2-7
size: .
CDR3: CASSPGLAGGSSYEQYF
DNA: TGTGCCAGCTCACCGGGACTAGCGGGAGGAAGCTCCTACGAGCAGTACTTC

length: 16
V: TRBV5-4
D: TRBD2
J: TRBJ2-5
size: few
CDR3: CASSLAGLPGGETQYF
DNA: TGTGCCAGCAGCTTGGCCGGGCTCCCGGGGGGAGAGACCCAGTACTTC

length: 13
V: TRBV7-2
D: .
J: TRBJ2-1
size: few
CDR3: CASSLAQNNEQFF
DNA: TGTGCCAGCAGCTTAGCACAGAACAATGAGCAGTTCTTC

length: 16
V: TRBV27
D: TRBD2
J: TRBJ2-7
size: once
CDR3: CASSLGRGEYPYEQYF
DNA: TGTGCCAGCAGTTTAGGCCGGGGGGAGTACCCCTACGAGCAGTACTTC

length: 13
V: TRBV4-1
D: .
J: TRBJ2-7
size: .
CDR3: CASSIGQSYEQYF
DNA: TGCGCCAGCAGCATCGGACAGAGCTACGAGCAGTACTTC

length: 14
V: TRBV28
D: .
J: TRBJ1-2
size: .
CDR3: CASSLPDRLSGYTF
DNA: TGTGCCAGCAGTTTACCAGACAGGCTGAGTGGCTACACCTTC

length: 15
V: TRBV11-2
D: .
J: TRBJ2-2
size: .
CDR3: CASSQKGGVTGELFF
DNA: TGTGCCAGCAGCCAAAAAGGGGGTGTGACCGGGGAGCTGTTTTTT

length: 15
V: TRBV2
D: TRBD1
J: TRBJ1-2
size: .
CDR3: CASVGQGRVLNGYTF
DNA: TGTGCCAGCGTGGGACAGGGGCGTGTTCTCAATGGCTACACCTTC

length: 15
V: TRBV28
D: TRBD1
J: TRBJ2-7
size: .
CDR3: CASRGTGDIRYEQYF
DNA: TGTGCCAGCAGAGGGACAGGGGACATCCGCTACGAGCAGTACTTC

length: 13
V: TRBV7-3
D: TRBD1
J: TRBJ1-2
size: .
CDR3: CASSPGTGYGYTF
DNA: TGTGCCAGCAGCCCGGGGACAGGGTATGGCTACACCTTC

length: 14
V: TRBV6-1
D: TRBD2
J: TRBJ2-4
size: .
CDR3: CASSGTSGSFIQYF
DNA: TGTGCCAGCAGTGGGACTAGCGGGAGTTTCATTCAGTACTTC

length: 16
V: TRBV7-8
D: TRBD2
J: TRBJ2-5
size: .
CDR3: CASSLGGSGSRGTQYF
DNA: TGTGCCAGCAGCTTAGGTGGTAGCGGGAGTCGGGGGACCCAGTACTTC

length: 12
V: TRBV6-1
D: TRBD2
J: TRBJ2-5
size: .
CDR3: CASGLGSETQYF
DNA: TGTGCCAGCGGACTAGGGAGCGAGACCCAGTACTTC

length: 16
V: TRBV5-6
D: TRBD2
J: TRBJ2-1
size: few
CDR3: CASSPRRALADNEQFF
DNA: TGTGCCAGCAGCCCCCGTCGCGCACTAGCGGACAATGAGCAGTTCTTC

length: 15
V: TRBV5-1
D: TRBD1
J: TRBJ2-5
size: .
CDR3: CASSAGTGGMETQYF
DNA: TGCGCCAGCAGCGCGGGGACAGGGGGTATGGAGACCCAGTACTTC

length: 14
V: TRBV28
D: TRBD1
J: TRBJ1-4
size: .
CDR3: CASSPQGAFEKLFF
DNA: TGTGCCAGCAGTCCCCAGGGGGCGTTTGAAAAACTGTTTTTT

length: 14
V: TRBV30
D: TRBD1
J: TRBJ1-5
size: .
CDR3: CAWAGTGFNQPQHF
DNA: TGTGCCTGGGCCGGGACAGGATTCAATCAGCCCCAGCATTTT

length: 15
V: TRBV6-5
D: .
J: TRBJ2-7
size: .
CDR3: CASSYAAGRLDEQYF
DNA: TGTGCCAGCAGTTACGCTGCGGGACGCCTTGACGAGCAGTACTTC

length: 16
V: TRBV10-1
D: .
J: TRBJ2-2
size: .
CDR3: CASSPGQGWNTGELFF
DNA: TGCGCCAGCAGTCCAGGGCAGGGGTGGAACACCGGGGAGCTGTTTTTT

length: 13
V: TRBV4-1
D: .
J: TRBJ1-2
size: .
CDR3: CASSQDRTYGYTF
DNA: TGCGCCAGCAGCCAAGATCGAACTTATGGCTACACCTTC

length: 11
V: TRBV5-1
D: .
J: TRBJ2-5
size: .
CDR3: CASSLKETQYF
DNA: TGCGCCAGCAGCCTTAAAGAGACCCAGTACTTC

length: 17
V: TRBV28
D: .
J: TRBJ2-2
size: .
CDR3: CASSTRVSGRAPGELFF
DNA: TGTGCCAGCAGTACCCGGGTGAGCGGGCGGGCACCCGGGGAGCTGTTTTTT

length: 13
V: TRBV25-1
D: .
J: TRBJ1-5
size: .
CDR3: CASSETGYQPQHF
DNA: TGTGCCAGCAGCGAGACAGGTTATCAGCCCCAGCATTTT

length: 14
V: TRBV10-2
D: .
J: TRBJ1-5
size: .
CDR3: CASSEVGGVQPQHF
DNA: TGCGCCAGCAGTGAGGTAGGGGGGGTGCAGCCCCAGCATTTT

length: 16
V: TRBV19
D: .
J: TRBJ2-3
size: .
CDR3: CASSLDQGYSTDTQYF
DNA: TGTGCCAGTAGTTTGGACCAGGGGTACAGCACAGATACGCAGTATTTT